This T cell receptor (beta chain) was profiled in a study of CD8+ T cells in alopecia areata. Study results and caveats: Many expanded lesional clones persisted during tofacitinib (in both scalp and blood).

Treatment of the sample: oral pan-JAK inhibitor, 5-10 mg twice daily. V lost 3 bases, J lost 1 base, and 9 bases lay in between. CDR3 length: 13 amino acids. Germline V gives CDR1 SQVTM, CDR2 ANQGSEA. As the sequencing template, cDNA was produced by extracting RNA and reverse transcribing it. Generated by immunoSEQ multiplex PCR, the TCRdb table keeps only in-frame clones and is missing some. The sample consists of a few hundred thousand clones, less than 50% of them appearing once. This clone was found a few times. Antigen unknown. Other DNA sequences of this sample code for an identical CDR3. This sequence originates from a human donor with alopecia areata. The specimen comprised CD4+ T cells sorted from blood, sampled around week 37, from a patient treated with tofacitinib. The gene calls are TRBV29-1 and TRBJ1-1, with D possibly TRBD1 on 5 matching bases. CDR3 in DNA: TGCAGCGTTGAGAGGGGAAGGAACACTGAAGCTTTCTTT. It translates to CSVERGRNTEAFF.